Below, 3 T cell receptor beta chains from the same sample are listed, as sequenced in a study of early T cells in non-severe SARS-CoV-2 infection. TCRdb called the 5' RACE reads again in MiXCR, with one record for every CDR3 protein. The sample holds approximately 27,000 distinct CDR3 sequences, around 4.4% seen once. Sequenced input: whole blood. The receptor set was obtained from an adult who was a healthcare worker with PCR-confirmed SARS-CoV-2 infection or an uninfected control (not recorded which).

This clonotype was found many times. V is TRBV12-2 and J is TRBJ2-5. TRBV12-2 is noted as a pseudogene. This CDR3 comprises 11 residues. The CDR3 is CASRLEIAQYF. The CDR3 DNA is TGTGCAAGTCGCTTAGAGATAGCCCAGTACTTC.

This clonotype came up many times. The chain employs TRBV19 and TRBJ2-1; 8 bases map to TRBD1. After removal of 4 bases from V and 7 bases from J, the junction contained 15 bases not matched to a gene. This CDR3 region has 17 residues. Germline V gene sequence: CDR1 LNHDA, CDR2 SQIVND (reference sequence). The CDR3 nucleotides are TGTGCCAGTAGTACAGGGACAGGAATGTCTACAAGGAATGAGCAGTTCTTC. Translation: CASSTGTGMSTRNEQFF. The full variable domain, completed using reference TRBV19 and TRBJ2-1, is DGGITQSPKYLFRKEGQNVTLSCEQNLNHDAMYWYRQDPGQGLRLIYYSQIVNDFQKGDIAEGYSVSREKKESFPLTVTSAQKNPTAFYLCASSTGTGMSTRNEQFFGPGTRLTVL.

This clonotype was found a few times. The CDR3: CASTGLASTRGTGELFF. The CDR3 DNA reads TGTGCCAGTACAGGACTAGCGTCAACCCGGGGCACCGGGGAGCTGTTTTTT. The chain couples TRBV19 to TRBJ2-2, with 9 bases lining up with TRBD2. This CDR3 is 17 amino acids long. V trimming: 7 bases; J trimming: 4 bases; junction bases outside the gene matches: 13. Germline CDR1 reads LNHDA; CDR2 reads SQIVND (reference sequence).